Each of the 12 T cell receptor beta chains below was sequenced from the same sample in a study of shared clonotypes between healthy human individuals. TCRdb's table, derived via immunoSEQ multiplex PCR, lists solely in-frame clones and lacks some. The sample has more than 2,000,000 clones; about 92% are singletons. The sequenced material came from naive CD4+ T cells from PBMCs. The subset here: CD45RA+ positively selected. The receptor source for this set is a man between 18 and 35 years old in good health. Some clones in this sample may be carry-over from other donors' samples.

The chain joins TRBV5-4 to TRBJ2-2, with TRBD2 matching 9 bases. J was trimmed by 7 bases and V by 4 bases; bases with no gene match: 11. CDR1 is SGHNT and CDR2 is YYREEE in the germline V gene (reference sequence). CDR3 length: 16 amino acids. The CDR3 DNA sequence: TGTGCCAGCAGCCTAGGGAGACTAGCGGTTCGCGGGGAGCTGTTTTTT. This encodes CASSLGRLAVRGELFF.

CDR3 nucleotides: TGTGCCAGCAGGGACAGGGGGGCGGACGAGCAGTACTTC. Encoded protein: CASRDRGADEQYF. This chain uses TRBV6-5 with TRBJ2-7; 10 nucleotides align to TRBD1. There are 13 residues in the CDR3. V was pared by 6 bases and J by 5 bases, with 4 bases of the junction left unmatched. Germline assignment: CDR1 MNHEY and CDR2 SVGAGI.

The chain is built from TRBV7-3 and TRBJ2-3; 9 bases agree with TRBD1. V lost 5 bases and J lost 3; bases outside the gene matches: 6. This CDR3 spans 15 amino acids. Germline CDR1 reads SGHTA; CDR2 reads FQGTGA. The CDR3 DNA sequence: TGTGCCAGCAGCCTCCGACAGGGGGAAACAGATACGCAGTATTTT. Translation: CASSLRQGETDTQYF.

The rearrangement uses TRBV7-3 and TRBJ2-2, with 7 positions matching TRBD2. Per germline, CDR1 SGHTA and CDR2 FQGTGA. Trimming cost V 2 bases and J 6 bases; bases outside gene matches: 9. The CDR3 loop spans 16 amino acids. As DNA, the CDR3 is TGTGCCAGCAGCTTATCCGGCGGGAGCGTTTCCGGGGAGCTGTTTTTT. Its protein is CASSLSGGSVSGELFF.

In nucleotides, the CDR3 is TGTGCCAGCAGTTCCTTAGCCGGCAGGGTGGCAAACACCGGGGAGCTGTTTTTT. It translates to CASSSLAGRVANTGELFF. J is TRBJ2-2 and V is TRBV28, with TRBD1 as a possible D gene (5 bases). The CDR3 totals 18 residues. Germline values: CDR1 MDHEN, CDR2 SYDVKM. Trimming removed 4 bases at V and 2 bases at J, with 20 bases between. The full variable domain, completed using reference TRBV28 and TRBJ2-2, is DVKVTQSSRYLVKRTGEKVFLECVQDMDHENMFWYRQDPGLGLRLIYFSYDVKMKEKGDIPEGYSVSREKKERFSLILESASTNQTSMYLCASSSLAGRVANTGELFFGEGSRLTVL.

Only one count was recorded for this clone. J is TRBJ2-7 and V is TRBV28; no clear D gene. With 5 bases removed from V and 6 bases from J, the gap between germline ends came to 14 bases. Germline loops: CDR1 MDHEN, CDR2 SYDVKM. The CDR3 sequence is 13 residues long. The CDR3 DNA sequence: TGTGCCAGCAGTCCATTATCGAGAACCGAGCAGTACTTC. Protein sequence: CASSPLSRTEQYF.

V and J are TRBV7-9 and TRBJ1-5; TRBD1 agrees at 7 bases. This CDR3 comprises 15 residues. CDR1 and CDR2 (germline): SEHNR, FQNEAQ (reference sequence). V shed 5 bases and J 3 bases; nucleotides not matched to a gene: 7. The CDR3 DNA sequence: TGTGCCAGCAGCGCCGGGCAGGGGGACAATCAGCCCCAGCATTTT. Its translation: CASSAGQGDNQPQHF.

This clone was observed once. This specimen includes other DNA sequences encoding the same CDR3. This chain links TRBV4-2 with TRBJ2-1, with 7 bases lining up with TRBD2. V lost 0 bases to trimming and J lost 4 bases; unmatched junction nucleotides: 6. Germline loops: CDR1 LGHNA, CDR2 YNFKEQ. This CDR3 comprises 16 residues. Here the CDR3 reads CASSQEPSGTYNEQFF. The CDR3 nucleotides read TGTGCCAGCAGCCAAGAGCCTAGCGGAACTTACAATGAGCAGTTCTTC.

The rearrangement uses TRBV5-1 and TRBJ1-4, with D possibly TRBD1 on 5 matching bases. Trimming removed 3 bases at V and 6 bases at J, with 12 bases between. Germline V lookup: CDR1 SGHRS, CDR2 YFSETQ. The length of the CDR3 is 14 residues. DNA for the CDR3: TGCGCCAGCAGCTACCGGGACGTCGATGAAAAACTGTTTTTT. Amino acids: CASSYRDVDEKLFF.

CDR3 in amino acids: CASSPQGREGNTIYF. The CDR3 nucleotides are TGCGCCAGCAGCCCACAGGGTAGAGAAGGAAACACCATATATTTT. This chain links TRBV4-3 with TRBJ1-3, with D maybe TRBD1 (6 bases). V was shortened by 4 bases and J by 4 bases, with 14 bases between the two germline ends. In germline, CDR1 is LGHNA, CDR2 YSLEER. The CDR3 contains 15 residues.

The chain combines TRBV15 with TRBJ2-1, with D possibly being TRBD2 (6 bases). This CDR3 contains 19 residues. From germline, CDR1 is LNHNV and CDR2 YYDKDF (reference sequence). V lost 0 bases and J 6 bases, leaving 24 bases between the germline ends. The CDR3, as DNA: TGTGCCACCAGCAGAGAGAAGAGCGGCGGGATAGACGGCCGCAATGAGCAGTTCTTC. As protein: CATSREKSGGIDGRNEQFF.

The chain is built from TRBV18 and TRBJ2-3; tentative D call: TRBD2 (5 bases). CDR3 length: 13 amino acids. Trimming took off 8 bases at V and 2 bases at J, with 11 bases between the two ends. Germline assignment: CDR1 KGHSH and CDR2 LQKENI. CDR3 in DNA: TGTGCCAGCACTGAGGGATCCACAGATACGCAGTATTTT. As protein: CASTEGSTDTQYF.